Detailed here is one T cell receptor (beta chain). Its target is not known. The use of a sample-barcoded 5' primer and a J-beta primer mix characterized a second PCR of roughly 6 to 11 cycles. Each of the cDNA molecules was tagged by a template-switch adaptor with 12 random nucleotides. TCRdb re-analysed the 5' RACE reads in MiXCR, keeping a single row per CDR3 protein. The repertoire holds around 1,700,000 distinct CDR3 sequences, with about 28% as singletons. The sample providers were healthy Caucasian people from Russia, aged about 6 to 100. The sample comes from a study of blood T cells in healthy people across ages. Looked up from germline, CDR1 is LGHDT and CDR2 is YNNKEL (reference sequence). V gave up 6 bases and J gave up 7 bases, with 12 bases separating them. This CDR3 comprises 12 residues. General study findings and limits: What prevented conclusive comparison of naive and antigen-experienced cells was that PBMCs were unsorted.

This clonotype originated in a woman aged 25 to 39 in good health. The genes are TRBV3-1 and TRBJ1-1; unclear D gene. The sample was blood. The CDR3 bases are TGTGCCAGCAGTCAAACTGGGTTTGAAGCTTTCTTT. Residues: CASSQTGFEAFF.